This T cell receptor beta chain comes out of a study of T cell responses to AZD1222 COVID-19 vaccine. Notes on this clone: Its antigen remains unknown.

Study-wide results and caveats: Regions left unmutated in variants are reportedly the target of nearly half of spike-specific TCRs. Following two doses of AZD1222, Spike-specific TCR breadth and depth rose. Only a handful of individuals given AZD1222 were seropositive at baseline. Sampled repertoires all dated from after the peak T cell response.

The CDR3 is made up of 15 amino acids. Trimming took 6 bases from V and 4 from J, leaving 16 bases between them. Germline lookup yields CDR1 MNHEY and CDR2 SVGAGI. Generated by immunoSEQ multiplex PCR, the TCRdb table keeps only in-frame clones and is missing some. The table records some 100,000 clones, around 84% of them present only once. The V call is TRBV6-5, the J call TRBJ1-5; a possible D gene is TRBD1 (6 bases). This specimen was peripheral blood, taken 28 days after the second AZD1222 dose. The TCR was taken from an adult who received the AZD1222 COVID-19 vaccine. The CDR3 loop is CASRYNRDKNQPQHF. The CDR3 DNA follows: TGTGCCAGCAGATACAACCGGGACAAGAATCAGCCCCAGCATTTT.